This T cell receptor (beta chain) was observed in a study of regulatory T cells in long-lasting Graves disease. Study-level information: For under 3 months, newly diagnosed Graves' patients had been taking antithyroid drugs.

This clonotype was seen at least ten times. The target antigen is unknown. Time point defined: newly diagnosed GD, antithyroid drugs for less than 3 months. Generation of the TCR library employed RNA extracted from PBMCs. Graves' disease diagnoses used American Thyroid Association guidelines. Germline loops: CDR1 SGHTA, CDR2 FQGNSA. The length of the CDR3 is 17 residues. Trimming took 2 bases from V and 1 from J, leaving 17 bases between them. Study conclusions and caveats: Persistent disease samples used TRBV28, TRBJ1-2 and TRBJ2-5 preferentially.

Relying on iRepertoire HTBI primers and Arm-PCR of CDR3 regions, the team built TCR beta libraries. Per the authors' pipeline: Identification yielded approximately 66 TRBV and roughly 14 TRBJ segments across samples. TCRdb reprocessed the multiplex PCR reads with MiXCR, giving one entry per CDR3 protein. TCRdb, not the authors, supplied the V and J calls. The sample lists 200,000 to 250,000 distinct CDR3 sequences; roughly 18% were seen once. The TCR sequence derives from a female donor with Graves disease. The sequencing used peripheral blood mononuclear cells (PBMCs), collected at new diagnosis, from a patient treated with antithyroid drugs. V gene TRBV7-2 combines with J gene TRBJ1-1; tentatively, D is TRBD1 (6 bases). CDR3 sequence: CASSLLGGAGGNTEAFF. The DNA of the CDR3 is TGTGCCAGCAGCTTATTGGGGGGCGCGGGTGGGAACACTGAAGCTTTCTTT.